The sequence of this TCR beta chain was determined in a study of T cell changes during pregnancy in multiple sclerosis. Deletions cut 3 bases from V and 4 bases from J, with 15 bases between. Germline values: CDR1 SGHTA, CDR2 FQGNSA. The CDR3 is made up of 15 amino acids. This clone was observed once. Generated by immunoSEQ multiplex PCR, the TCRdb table keeps only in-frame clones and is missing some. The repertoire holds about 36,000 clones, with just over 90% as singletons. The material sequenced was CD4+ T cells from peripheral blood mononuclear cells, taken in the first trimester of pregnancy. V is TRBV7-2 and J is TRBJ2-5, with D perhaps matching TRBD2 (6 bases). The receptor was derived from a female donor with multiple sclerosis, enrolled in a pregnancy study. CDR3 coding DNA: TGTGCCAGCAGCTTCCTATGGGGGGAAGGAGAGACCCAGTACTTC. Residues: CASSFLWGEGETQYF.